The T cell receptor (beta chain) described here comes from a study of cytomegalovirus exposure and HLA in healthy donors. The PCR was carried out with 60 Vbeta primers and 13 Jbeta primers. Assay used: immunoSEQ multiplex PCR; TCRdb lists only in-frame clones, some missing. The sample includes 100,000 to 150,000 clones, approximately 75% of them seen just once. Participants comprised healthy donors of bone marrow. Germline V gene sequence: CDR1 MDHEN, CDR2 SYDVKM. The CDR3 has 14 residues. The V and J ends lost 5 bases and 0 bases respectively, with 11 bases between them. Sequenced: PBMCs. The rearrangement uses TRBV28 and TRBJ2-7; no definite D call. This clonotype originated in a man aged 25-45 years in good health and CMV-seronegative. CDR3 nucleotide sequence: TGTGCCAGCAGTCGCGTGGCGGACTCCTACGAGCAGTACTTC. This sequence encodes CASSRVADSYEQYF.